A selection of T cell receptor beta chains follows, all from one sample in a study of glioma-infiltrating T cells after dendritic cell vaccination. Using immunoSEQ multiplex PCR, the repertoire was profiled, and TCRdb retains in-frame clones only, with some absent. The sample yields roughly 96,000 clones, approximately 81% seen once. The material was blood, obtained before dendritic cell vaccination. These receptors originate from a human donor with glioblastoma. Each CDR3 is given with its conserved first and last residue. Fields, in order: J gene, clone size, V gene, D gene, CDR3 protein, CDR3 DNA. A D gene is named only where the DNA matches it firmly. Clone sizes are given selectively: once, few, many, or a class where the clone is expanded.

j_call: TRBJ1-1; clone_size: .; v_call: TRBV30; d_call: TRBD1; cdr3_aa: CAWSYRGRTEAFF; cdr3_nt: TGTGCCTGGAGTTACAGGGGGCGAACTGAAGCTTTCTTT
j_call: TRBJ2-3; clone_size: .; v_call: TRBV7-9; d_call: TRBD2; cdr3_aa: CASSSLGTSGGALTDTQYF; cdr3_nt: TGTGCCAGCAGCTCGTTGGGGACTAGCGGGGGGGCCTTGACAGATACGCAGTATTTT
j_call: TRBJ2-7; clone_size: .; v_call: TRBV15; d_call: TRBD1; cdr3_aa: CATSSGQGLHEQYF; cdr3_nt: TGTGCCACCAGCAGCGGACAGGGTCTCCACGAGCAGTACTTC
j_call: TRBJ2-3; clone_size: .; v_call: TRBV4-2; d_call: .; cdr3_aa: CASSLILDYHTDTQYF; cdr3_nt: TGTGCCAGCAGCCTTATACTGGACTACCACACAGATACGCAGTATTTT
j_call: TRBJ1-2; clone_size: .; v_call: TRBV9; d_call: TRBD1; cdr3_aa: CASSNFGQAYGYTF; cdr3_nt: TGTGCCAGCAGCAACTTTGGACAGGCCTATGGCTACACCTTC
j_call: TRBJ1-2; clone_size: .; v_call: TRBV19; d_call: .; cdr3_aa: CASSTLTTLPGYTF; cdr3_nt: TGTGCCAGTAGTACCTTGACTACTCTCCCTGGCTACACCTTC
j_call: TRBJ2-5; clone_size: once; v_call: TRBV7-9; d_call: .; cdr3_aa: CASSSIQASLQETQYF; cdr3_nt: TGTGCCAGCAGCTCGATTCAGGCCAGTCTTCAAGAGACCCAGTACTTC
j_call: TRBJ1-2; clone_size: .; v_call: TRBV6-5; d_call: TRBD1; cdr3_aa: CASSPSGTELYGYTF; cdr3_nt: TGTGCCAGCAGTCCCTCCGGGACAGAGTTGTATGGCTACACCTTC
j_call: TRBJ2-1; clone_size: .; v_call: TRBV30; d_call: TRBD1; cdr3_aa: CAQKGQGPEQFF; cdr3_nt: TGTGCCCAAAAAGGACAGGGACCTGAGCAGTTCTTC
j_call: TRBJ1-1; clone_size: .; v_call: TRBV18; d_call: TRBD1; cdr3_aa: CASSRGQPEAFF; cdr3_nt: TGTGCCAGCTCACGGGGACAGCCTGAAGCTTTCTTT
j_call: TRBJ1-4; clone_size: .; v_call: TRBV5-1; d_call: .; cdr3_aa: CASSLDSIGLTVWNEKLFF; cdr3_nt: TGCGCCAGCAGCTTGGATAGTATAGGTTTGACTGTTTGGAATGAAAAACTGTTTTTT
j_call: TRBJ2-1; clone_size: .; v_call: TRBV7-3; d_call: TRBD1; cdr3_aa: CASSKGTAKSYNEQFF; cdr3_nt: TGTGCCAGCAGCAAGGGGACAGCTAAGTCCTACAATGAGCAGTTCTTC
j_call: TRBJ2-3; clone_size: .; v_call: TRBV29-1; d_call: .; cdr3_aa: CSVEIASPTHTQDTQYF; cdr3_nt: TGCAGCGTTGAGATCGCAAGTCCAACACACACACAAGATACGCAGTATTTT
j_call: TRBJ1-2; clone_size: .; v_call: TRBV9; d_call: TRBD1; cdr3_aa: CASSVGRQGDYGYTF; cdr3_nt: TGTGCCAGCAGCGTAGGTCGTCAGGGGGACTATGGCTACACCTTC
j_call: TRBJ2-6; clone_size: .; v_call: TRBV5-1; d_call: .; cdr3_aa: CASRLLGSGANVLTF; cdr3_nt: TGCGCCAGCCGACTTTTGGGCTCTGGGGCCAACGTCCTGACTTTC
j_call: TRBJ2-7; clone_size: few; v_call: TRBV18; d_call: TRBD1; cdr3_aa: CASSDRVSYEQYF; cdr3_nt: TGTGCCAGCTCGGACAGGGTATCCTACGAGCAGTACTTC
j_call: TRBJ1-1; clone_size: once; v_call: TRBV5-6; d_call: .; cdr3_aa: CASSPYKNTEAFF; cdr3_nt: TGTGCCAGCAGCCCATACAAGAACACTGAAGCTTTCTTT
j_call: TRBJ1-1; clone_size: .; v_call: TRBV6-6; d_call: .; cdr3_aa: CASTLKGRAGKTEAFF; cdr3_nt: TGTGCCAGCACACTAAAGGGAAGGGCCGGGAAGACTGAAGCTTTCTTT
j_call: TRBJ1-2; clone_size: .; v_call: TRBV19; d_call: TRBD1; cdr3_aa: CASSGQGASGYTF; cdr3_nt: TGTGCCAGTAGTGGGCAGGGGGCGAGCGGCTACACCTTC
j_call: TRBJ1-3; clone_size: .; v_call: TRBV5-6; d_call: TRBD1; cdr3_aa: CASSSRTGLGNTIYF; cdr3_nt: TGTGCCAGCAGCTCGAGGACAGGGTTGGGTAACACCATATATTTT
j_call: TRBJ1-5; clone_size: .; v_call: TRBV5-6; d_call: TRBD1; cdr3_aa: CASSLAGGGNQPQHF; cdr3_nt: TGTGCCAGCAGCTTGGCAGGGGGCGGCAATCAGCCCCAGCATTTT
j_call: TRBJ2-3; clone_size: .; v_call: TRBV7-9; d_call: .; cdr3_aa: CASSLVLGASDTQYF; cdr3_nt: TGTGCCAGCAGCTTAGTTCTGGGGGCATCAGATACGCAGTATTTT
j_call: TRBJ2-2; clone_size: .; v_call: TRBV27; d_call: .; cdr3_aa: CASSLRFNTGELFF; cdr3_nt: TGTGCCAGCAGTTTGCGGTTTAACACCGGGGAGCTGTTTTTT
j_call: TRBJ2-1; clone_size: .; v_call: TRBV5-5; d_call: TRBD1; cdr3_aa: CASSFIQGSSYNEQFF; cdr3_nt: TGTGCCAGCAGCTTTATACAGGGGAGCTCCTACAATGAGCAGTTCTTC
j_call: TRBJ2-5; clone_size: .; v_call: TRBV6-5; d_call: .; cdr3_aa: CASSPAGVETQYF; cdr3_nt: TGTGCCAGCAGCCCGGCAGGGGTAGAGACCCAGTACTTC
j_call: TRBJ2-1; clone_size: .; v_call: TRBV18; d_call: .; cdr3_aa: CASSPPLSSSSYNEQFF; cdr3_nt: TGTGCCAGCTCACCACCCCTTTCCTCGAGCTCCTACAATGAGCAGTTCTTC
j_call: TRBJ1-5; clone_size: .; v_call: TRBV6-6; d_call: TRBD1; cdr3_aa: CASSYPTGSGQPQHF; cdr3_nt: TGTGCCAGCAGTTACCCGACAGGGTCGGGGCAGCCCCAGCATTTT
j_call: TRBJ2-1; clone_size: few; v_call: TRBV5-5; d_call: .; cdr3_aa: CASSLRPSSYNEQFF; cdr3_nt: TGTGCCAGCAGCTTGAGACCTAGCTCCTACAATGAGCAGTTCTTC
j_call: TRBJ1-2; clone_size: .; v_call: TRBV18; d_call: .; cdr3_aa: CASSHGRQPGGYTF; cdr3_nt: TGTGCCAGCTCACATGGTAGACAGCCTGGGGGCTACACCTTC
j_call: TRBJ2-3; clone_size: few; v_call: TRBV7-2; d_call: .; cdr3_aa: CASSKAPETDTQYF; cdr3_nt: TGTGCCAGCAGCAAGGCCCCGGAGACAGATACGCAGTATTTT
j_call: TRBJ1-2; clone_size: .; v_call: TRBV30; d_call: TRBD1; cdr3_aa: CAWGTAKTRGYTF; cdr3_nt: TGTGCCTGGGGGACAGCAAAAACTCGGGGCTACACCTTC
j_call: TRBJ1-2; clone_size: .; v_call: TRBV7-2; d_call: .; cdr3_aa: CASSPTVGTSYGYTF; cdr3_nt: TGTGCCAGCAGCCCCACGGTCGGGACAAGCTATGGCTACACCTTC
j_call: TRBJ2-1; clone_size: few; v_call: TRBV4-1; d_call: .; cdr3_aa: CASSQFGADEQFF; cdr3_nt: TGCGCCAGCAGCCAATTTGGTGCGGATGAGCAGTTCTTC
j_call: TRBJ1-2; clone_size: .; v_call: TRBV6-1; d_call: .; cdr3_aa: CASSEEAGRIYGYTF; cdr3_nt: TGTGCCAGCAGTGAAGAAGCGGGACGGATCTATGGCTACACCTTC
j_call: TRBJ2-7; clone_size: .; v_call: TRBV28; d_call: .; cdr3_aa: CASTPWEISYEQYF; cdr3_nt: TGTGCCAGCACCCCTTGGGAGATTTCCTACGAGCAGTACTTC
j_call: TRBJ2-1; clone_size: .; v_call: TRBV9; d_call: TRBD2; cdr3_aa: CASSPGLAGVINEQFF; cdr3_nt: TGTGCCAGCAGCCCGGGACTAGCGGGAGTGATCAATGAGCAGTTCTTC
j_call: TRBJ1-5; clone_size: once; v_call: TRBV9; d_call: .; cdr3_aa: CASSVAQDNQPQHF; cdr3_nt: TGTGCCAGCAGCGTAGCACAGGACAATCAGCCCCAGCATTTT
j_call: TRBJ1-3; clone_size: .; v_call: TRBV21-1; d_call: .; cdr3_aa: CASSRSGGGNTIYF; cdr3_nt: TGTGCCAGCAGCCGCTCGGGGGGTGGAAACACCATATATTTT
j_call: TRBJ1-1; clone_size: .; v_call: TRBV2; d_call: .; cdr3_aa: CASSGQMNTEAFF; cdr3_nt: TGTGCCAGCAGTGGGCAGATGAACACTGAAGCTTTCTTT
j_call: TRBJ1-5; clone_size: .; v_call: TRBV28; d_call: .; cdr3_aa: CASSYPGAPNQPQHF; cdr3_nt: TGTGCCAGCTCTTACCCAGGGGCCCCCAATCAGCCCCAGCATTTT
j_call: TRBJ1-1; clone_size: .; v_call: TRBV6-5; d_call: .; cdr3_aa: CASRLGQNTEAFF; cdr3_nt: TGTGCCAGCAGGTTAGGACAGAACACTGAAGCTTTCTTT
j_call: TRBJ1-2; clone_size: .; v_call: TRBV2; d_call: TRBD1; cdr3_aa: CASKQGALNDGYTF; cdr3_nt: TGTGCCAGCAAACAGGGGGCACTCAATGATGGCTACACCTTC
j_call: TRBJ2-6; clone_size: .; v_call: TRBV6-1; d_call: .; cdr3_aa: CASSVQGRSGANVLTF; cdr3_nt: TGTGCCAGCAGTGTACAGGGTAGGTCTGGGGCCAACGTCCTGACTTTC
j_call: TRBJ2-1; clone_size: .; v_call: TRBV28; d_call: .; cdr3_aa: CAFPGPSYNEQFF; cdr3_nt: TGTGCCTTTCCAGGCCCCTCCTACAATGAGCAGTTCTTC
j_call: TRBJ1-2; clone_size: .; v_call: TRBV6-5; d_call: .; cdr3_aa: CASSYRTGRQDGYTF; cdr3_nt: TGTGCCAGCAGTTATCGGACGGGACGACAGGATGGCTACACCTTC
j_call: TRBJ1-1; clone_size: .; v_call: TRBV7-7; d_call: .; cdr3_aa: CAPKATLSSTEAFF; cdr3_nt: TGTGCTCCTAAAGCGACTCTCTCGTCCACTGAAGCTTTCTTT
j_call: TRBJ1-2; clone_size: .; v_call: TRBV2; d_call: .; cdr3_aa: CATRATDGHSYGYTF; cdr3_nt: TGTGCCACTAGAGCAACTGACGGACATTCCTATGGCTACACCTTC
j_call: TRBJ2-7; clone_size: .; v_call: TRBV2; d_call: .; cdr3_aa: CASRSTPWEQYF; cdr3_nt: TGTGCCAGCAGATCGACACCTTGGGAGCAGTACTTC
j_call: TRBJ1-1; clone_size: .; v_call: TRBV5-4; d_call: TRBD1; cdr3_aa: CASRADRQGWGTEAFF; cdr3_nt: TGTGCCAGCAGGGCTGACCGACAGGGCTGGGGCACTGAAGCTTTCTTT
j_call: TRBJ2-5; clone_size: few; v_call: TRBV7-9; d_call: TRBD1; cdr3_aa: CATPGGSWPETQYF; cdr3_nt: TGTGCCACCCCAGGGGGCAGCTGGCCGGAGACCCAGTACTTC
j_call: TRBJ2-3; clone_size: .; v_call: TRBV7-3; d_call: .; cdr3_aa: CASSLWPGLGDTQYF; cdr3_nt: TGTGCCAGCAGCTTATGGCCAGGGCTGGGAGATACGCAGTATTTT
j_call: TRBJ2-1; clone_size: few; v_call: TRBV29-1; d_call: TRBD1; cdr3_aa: CSAGQGSVGGQFF; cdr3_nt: TGCAGCGCTGGACAGGGGTCCGTTGGAGGGCAGTTCTTC
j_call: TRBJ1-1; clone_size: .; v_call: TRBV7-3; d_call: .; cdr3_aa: CASSLTRVDTEAFF; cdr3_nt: TGTGCCAGCAGCTTGACTAGGGTAGACACTGAAGCTTTCTTT
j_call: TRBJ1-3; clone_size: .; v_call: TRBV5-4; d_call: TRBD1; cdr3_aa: CASSLRSQGGGNTIYF; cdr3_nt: TGTGCCAGCAGCCTGAGAAGTCAGGGGGGAGGAAACACCATATATTTT
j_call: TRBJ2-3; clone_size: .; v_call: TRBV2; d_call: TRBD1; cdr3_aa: CASSEATGTDTQYF; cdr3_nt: TGTGCCAGCAGTGAAGCGACAGGGACAGATACGCAGTATTTT
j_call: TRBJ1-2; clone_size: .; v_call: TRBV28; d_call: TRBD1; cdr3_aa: CAIQGAPGYTF; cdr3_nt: TGTGCCATCCAGGGGGCGCCTGGCTACACCTTC